The 27 T cell receptor beta chains below were found in one sample sequenced in a study of OX40 agonist ivuxolimab in advanced cancers. Method: immunoSEQ multiplex PCR; TCRdb's copy keeps in-frame clones and lacks some. The sample lists 90,000 or so clones; 89% were seen once. Source: CD4+ or CD8+ T cells sorted from blood, taken in a trial of the OX40 agonist ivuxolimab. The receptor set was obtained from an adult with an advanced solid tumor such as melanoma, head and neck, liver or kidney cancer.

The sample holds one count of this clone. This chain connects TRBV7-6 to TRBJ2-7; maybe TRBD1 (6 bases). The CDR3 has 16 residues. Between the trimmed V and J ends, which lost 6 bases and 5 bases, there was a span of 23 bases. Per the germline V gene, CDR1 is SGHVS and CDR2 is FNYEAQ. The CDR3 loop reads CASSPLGVRGAHEQYF. DNA of the CDR3: TGTGCCAGCAGTCCCCTAGGGGTCAGGGGCGCCCACGAGCAGTACTTC.

The V call is TRBV5-1, the J call TRBJ1-1, with 7 bases matching TRBD1. V was clipped by 0 bases and J by 1 base; unmatched bases: 3. Germline CDR1 SGHRS, CDR2 YFSETQ. CDR3 length: 15 amino acids. In DNA form, the CDR3 reads TGCGCCAGCAGCTTGGCGGGACAGAAGAACACTGAAGCTTTCTTT. Translation: CASSLAGQKNTEAFF. Full variable domain (remainder filled in from reference TRBV5-1 and TRBJ1-1): KAGVTQTPRYLIKTRGQQVTLSCSPISGHRSVSWYQQTPGQGLQFLFEYFSETQRNKGNFPGRFSGRQFSNSRSEMNVSTLELGDSALYLCASSLAGQKNTEAFFGQGTRLTVV.

The chain links TRBV6-6 to TRBJ1-1; a possible D gene is TRBD1 (6 bases). Trimming shortened V by 5 bases and J by 7 bases, and 14 bases separated the two germline ends. CDR3 length: 13 amino acids. CDR1 and CDR2 (germline): MNHNY, SVGAGI (reference sequence). The CDR3 region has the DNA TGTGCCAGCAGTCGCTGGGAGACAGGTGAAGCTTTCTTT. It specifies CASSRWETGEAFF.

V and J are TRBV29-1 and TRBJ1-1; no clear D. Germline V gives CDR1 SQVTM, CDR2 ANQGSEA. Trimming took 2 bases from V and 4 from J, leaving 11 bases between them. The CDR3 runs 13 residues. The CDR3 sequence is CSVERSRVTEAFF. The CDR3 DNA reads TGCAGCGTTGAACGGTCGCGGGTCACTGAAGCTTTCTTT. The full variable domain, with the rest looked up from reference TRBV29-1 and TRBJ1-1, is SAVISQKPSRDICQRGTSLTIQCQVDSQVTMMFWYRQQPGQSLTLIATANQGSEATYESGFVIDKFPISRPNLTFSTLTVSNMSPEDSSIYLCSVERSRVTEAFFGQGTRLTVV.

The chain combines TRBV29-1 with TRBJ1-5; the match to TRBD1 covers 9 bases. This CDR3 is built from 12 residues. The V and J ends lost 5 bases and 11 bases, in that order; junction bases with no gene match: 7. Germline CDR1 is SQVTM and CDR2 is ANQGSEA. CDR3 in amino acids: CSVFEGTGSQHF. In DNA form, the CDR3 reads TGCAGCGTTTTTGAGGGGACAGGGTCCCAGCATTTT.

As to this clone: No DNA is shown, since the ends of the CDR3 on it are uncertain; the CDR3 is the one TCRdb lists. The chain has TRBV7-2 and TRBJ1-2; TRBD1, the table's D call, was not compared with the DNA. The CDR3 length is 13 residues, termini included. CDR1 is SGHTA, CDR2 FQGNSA, per germline. CDR3: CASSFGQGARLKF.

The V gene is TRBV7-8, the J gene TRBJ2-2; tentatively, D is TRBD2 (6 bases). Trimming stripped 5 bases from V and 1 base from J, with 14 bases between. Germline-derived CDR1 and CDR2 are SGHVS and FQNEAQ. The CDR3 has 16 amino acids. CDR3 DNA: TGTGCCAGCAGCGCGGGGACGGCGAGGAACACCGGGGAGCTGTTTTTT. Translation: CASSAGTARNTGELFF.

This rearrangement joins TRBV5-1 to TRBJ2-2; TRBD2 matches 7 bases. The germline V gene has CDR1 SGHRS and CDR2 YFSETQ. Unmatched junction bases numbered 6, after V lost 7 bases and J lost 0 bases. The CDR3 spans 15 residues. CDR3 in amino acids: CASGSAGANTGELFF. The CDR3 coding sequence is TGCGCCAGCGGTTCGGCGGGAGCGAACACCGGGGAGCTGTTTTTT.

The chain recombines TRBV5-4 with TRBJ1-2, with TRBD1 matching 9 bases. Trimming took 4 bases from V and 2 from J; bases not matched to a gene: 3. The CDR3 loop spans 14 amino acids. Germline V gene data show CDR1 as SGHNT and CDR2 as YYREEE (reference sequence). The CDR3 protein is CASSPGTGNYGYTF. For the CDR3, the DNA is TGTGCCAGCAGCCCCGGGACAGGGAACTATGGCTACACCTTC.

The chain employs TRBV21-1 and TRBJ2-7. TRBV21-1 is deemed a pseudogene. This CDR3 comprises 15 residues. The CDR3 DNA sequence: TGTGCCAGCACTCACCGGGACGATCACTCCTACGAGCAGTACTTC. Residues: CASTHRDDHSYEQYF.

Here the CDR3 reads CASTEGGETQYF. The CDR3 nucleotides read TGTGCCAGTACGGAGGGCGGAGAGACCCAGTACTTC. The chain joins TRBV19 to TRBJ2-5; perhaps TRBD2 as D (6 bases). Germline CDR1 is LNHDA and CDR2 is SQIVND (reference sequence). The CDR3 spans 12 residues. V lost 7 bases, J lost 4 bases, and 10 bases lay in between.

The chain has TRBV7-2 and TRBJ2-4; TRBD2 matches at 12 bases. This CDR3 comprises 17 residues. V was pared by 4 bases and J by 6 bases, with 10 bases of the junction left unmatched. CDR1 SGHTA and CDR2 FQGNSA come from the germline V gene. CDR3 sequence (DNA): TGTGCCAGCAGCTCCGCTGCTAGCGGGGGGGCCGTAAACATTCAGTACTTC. It yields the protein CASSSAASGGAVNIQYF. Full variable domain (missing parts from reference TRBV7-2 and TRBJ2-4): GAGVSQSPSNKVTEKGKDVELRCDPISGHTALYWYRQSLGQGLEFLIYFQGNSAPDKSGLPSDRFSAERTGGSVSTLTIQRTQQEDSAVYLCASSSAASGGAVNIQYFGAGTRLSVL.

The V call is TRBV29-1, the J call TRBJ2-5; D unresolved. V gave up 4 bases and J gave up 2 bases, with 11 bases separating them. This CDR3 comprises 13 residues. In germline, CDR1 is SQVTM, CDR2 ANQGSEA. DNA of the CDR3: TGCAGCGTTGGATTCGGTCATCAAGAGACCCAGTACTTC. Translation: CSVGFGHQETQYF.

This clone was seen a few times. This chain uses TRBV30 with TRBJ1-4; 9 bases line up with TRBD1. Trimming removed 4 bases from V and 2 bases from J; junction bases left unmatched: 5. This CDR3 spans 15 amino acids. The germline V gene encodes CDR1 GTSNPN and CDR2 SVGIG (reference sequence). Here the CDR3 DNA reads TGTGCCTGGACAAGACAGGGGGGCACTAATGAAAAACTGTTTTTT. Amino acid sequence: CAWTRQGGTNEKLFF.

A few counts support this clone. The genes are TRBV7-2 and TRBJ1-3, with D maybe TRBD1 (6 bases). The V end was cut by 4 bases, the J end by 0 bases, with 13 bases between. CDR3 length: 16 amino acids. The V gene's germline CDR1 is SGHTA and CDR2 FQGNSA. The CDR3 DNA reads as TGTGCCAGCAGCTCCAGGGGATTAAGCTCTGGAAACACCATATATTTT. Its protein product is CASSSRGLSSGNTIYF.

The chain employs TRBV4-3 and TRBJ2-7, with TRBD1 as a possible D gene (5 bases). Trimming pared 0 bases from V and 4 bases from J, leaving 19 bases between. This CDR3 contains 17 residues. Germline CDR1 is LGHNA and CDR2 is YSLEER. CDR3 sequence (DNA): TGCGCCAGCAGCCAAGAAAGGGGCGGCCTAAGTCCGTACGAGCAGTACTTC. This translates into CASSQERGGLSPYEQYF.

This chain links TRBV5-1 with TRBJ2-7; tentative D call: TRBD1 (6 bases). The CDR3 contains 14 residues. V dropped 3 bases and J dropped 6 bases, with 16 bases sitting between them. Germline V gene data show CDR1 as SGHRS and CDR2 as YFSETQ. The chain's CDR3 is CASSSIPGAGEQYF. DNA for the CDR3: TGCGCCAGCAGCTCAATCCCAGGGGCCGGCGAGCAGTACTTC.

This chain uses TRBV5-1 with TRBJ1-2; possible D gene TRBD1, 5 bases. This CDR3 region has 14 residues. Trimming took 4 bases from V and 2 from J, leaving 12 bases between them. CDR1 is SGHRS, CDR2 YFSETQ, per germline. CDR3 residues: CASSPLQENYGYTF. CDR3 nucleotides: TGCGCCAGCAGCCCCCTACAGGAAAACTATGGCTACACCTTC.

The chain combines TRBV19 with TRBJ2-4; 8 bases fit TRBD1. CDR1 is LNHDA, CDR2 SQIVND, per germline (reference sequence). The CDR3 extends over 13 amino acids. J gave up 6 bases and V 5 bases, and 3 bases lay outside the gene matches. CDR3 sequence (DNA): TGTGCCAGTAGTCCCGGACAGGGAAACATTCAGTACTTC. Amino acids: CASSPGQGNIQYF.

In this sample, this clone turned up once. The chain uses TRBV18 and TRBJ1-1; D remains unclear. Trimming left V 3 bases short and J 6 bases short, with 11 bases between. The CDR3 is 13 residues long. CDR1 is KGHSH, CDR2 LQKENI, per germline. Written as DNA, the CDR3 is TGTGCCAGCTCACCGACCCAGGACTCTGAAGCTTTCTTT. This codes for CASSPTQDSEAFF.

The rearrangement links TRBV15 to TRBJ2-6; 14 nucleotides line up with TRBD2. V shed 2 bases, J shed 2 bases, and the junction held 5 bases outside the gene matches. The germline CDR1 and CDR2 sequences are LNHNV and YYDKDF (reference sequence). This CDR3 spans 19 amino acids. CDR3 coding DNA: TGTGCCACCAGCAGATGGGGACTAGCGGGAGAGGCTGGGGCCAACGTCCTGACTTTC. It codes for CATSRWGLAGEAGANVLTF.

The chain carries TRBV12-2 and TRBJ1-1. TRBV12-2 counts as a pseudogene. This CDR3 region has 17 residues. The chain's CDR3 is CASRFPPLTWRNTEAFF. The CDR3, as DNA: TGTGCAAGTCGCTTCCCCCCGTTGACATGGAGGAACACTGAAGCTTTCTTT.

The CDR3 loop is CASSPGLAGPQTGEQYF. The CDR3 DNA reads as TGTGCCAGCAGTCCGGGACTAGCGGGACCCCAGACGGGGGAGCAGTACTTC. V gene TRBV5-4 combines with J gene TRBJ2-7, with TRBD2 matching over 13 bases. In germline, CDR1 is SGHNT, CDR2 YYREEE (reference sequence). Trimming removed 5 bases from V and 7 bases from J; junction bases left unmatched: 15. This CDR3 comprises 17 residues.

This chain connects TRBV5-1 to TRBJ2-3; TRBD1 agrees at 9 bases. Trimming removed 3 bases from V and 6 bases from J; junction bases left unmatched: 5. Germline V gene data show CDR1 as SGHRS and CDR2 as YFSETQ. This CDR3 spans 14 amino acids. This CDR3 reads CASSSGTGMDTQYF. The CDR3 region has the DNA TGCGCCAGCAGCTCCGGGACAGGGATGGATACGCAGTATTTT.

This rearrangement joins TRBV28 to TRBJ2-7; 7 positions match TRBD1. Germline lookup yields CDR1 MDHEN and CDR2 SYDVKM. V trimming: 6 bases; J trimming: 0 bases; junction bases outside the gene matches: 8. The CDR3 sequence is 15 residues long. CDR3 nucleotides: TGTGCCAGCAGACCATTGACAGGGAGCTCCTACGAGCAGTACTTC. It yields the protein CASRPLTGSSYEQYF.

The chain has TRBV6-1 and TRBJ1-5; D is unresolved. Germline V gene lookup returns CDR1 MNHNS and CDR2 SASEGT. Trimming shortened V by 6 bases and J by 7 bases, and 13 bases separated the two germline ends. The CDR3 length is 13 residues. The CDR3 nucleotides are TGTGCCAGCAGCAACACTCACGACCAGCCCCAGCATTTT. As protein: CASSNTHDQPQHF.

The rearrangement joins TRBV18 to TRBJ2-5, with 7 bases matching TRBD1. This CDR3 contains 15 residues. The germline CDR1 and CDR2 sequences are KGHSH and LQKENI. V shed 1 base and J 0 bases; nucleotides not matched to a gene: 2. This CDR3 is CASSPQGANQETQYF. The CDR3 bases are TGTGCCAGCTCACCACAGGGGGCGAACCAAGAGACCCAGTACTTC.